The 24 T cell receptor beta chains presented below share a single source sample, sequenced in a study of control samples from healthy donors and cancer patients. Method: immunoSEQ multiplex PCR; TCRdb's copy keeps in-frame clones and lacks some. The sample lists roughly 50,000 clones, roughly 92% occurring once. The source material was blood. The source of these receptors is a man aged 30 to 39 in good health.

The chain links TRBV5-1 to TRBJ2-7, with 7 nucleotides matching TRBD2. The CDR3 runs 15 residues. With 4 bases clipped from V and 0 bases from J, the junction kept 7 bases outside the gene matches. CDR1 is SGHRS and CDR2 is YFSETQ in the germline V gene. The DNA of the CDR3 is TGCGCCAGCAGCCCTCTACGCGGGAGCTCCTACGAGCAGTACTTC. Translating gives CASSPLRGSSYEQYF. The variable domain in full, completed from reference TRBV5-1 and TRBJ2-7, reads KAGVTQTPRYLIKTRGQQVTLSCSPISGHRSVSWYQQTPGQGLQFLFEYFSETQRNKGNFPGRFSGRQFSNSRSEMNVSTLELGDSALYLCASSPLRGSSYEQYFGPGTRLTVT.

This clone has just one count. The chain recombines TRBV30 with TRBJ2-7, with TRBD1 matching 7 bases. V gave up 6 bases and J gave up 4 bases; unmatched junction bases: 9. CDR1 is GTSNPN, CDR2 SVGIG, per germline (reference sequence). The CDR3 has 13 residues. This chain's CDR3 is CACPAVQGYEQYF. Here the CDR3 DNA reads TGTGCCTGCCCTGCGGTACAGGGGTACGAGCAGTACTTC.

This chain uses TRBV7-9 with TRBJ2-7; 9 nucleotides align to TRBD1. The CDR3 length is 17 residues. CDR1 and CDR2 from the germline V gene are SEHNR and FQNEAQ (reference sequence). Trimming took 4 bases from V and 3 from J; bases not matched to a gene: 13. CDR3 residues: CASSSVNRGLSSYEQYF. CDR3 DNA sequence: TGTGCCAGCAGCTCCGTGAACAGGGGGCTGAGTAGCTACGAGCAGTACTTC.

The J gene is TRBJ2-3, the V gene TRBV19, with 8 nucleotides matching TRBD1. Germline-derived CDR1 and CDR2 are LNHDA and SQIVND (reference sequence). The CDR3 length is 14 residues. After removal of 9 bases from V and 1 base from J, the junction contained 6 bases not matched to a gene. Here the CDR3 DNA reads TGTGCCAGCCAAACGGACAGGGGCACAGATACGCAGTATTTT. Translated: CASQTDRGTDTQYF.

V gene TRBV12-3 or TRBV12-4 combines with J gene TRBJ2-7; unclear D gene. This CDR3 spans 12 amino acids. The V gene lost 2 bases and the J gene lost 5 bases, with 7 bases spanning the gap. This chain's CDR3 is CASSLMGNEQYF. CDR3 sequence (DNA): TGTGCCAGCAGTTTAATGGGGAACGAGCAGTACTTC.

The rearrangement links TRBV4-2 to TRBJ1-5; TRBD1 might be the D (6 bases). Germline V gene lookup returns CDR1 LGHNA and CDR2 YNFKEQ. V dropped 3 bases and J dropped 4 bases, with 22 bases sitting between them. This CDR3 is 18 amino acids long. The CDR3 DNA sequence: TGTGCCAGCAGCCACTTGGGGGGAGGACAGAGGGGGAATCAGCCCCAGCATTTT. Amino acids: CASSHLGGGQRGNQPQHF.

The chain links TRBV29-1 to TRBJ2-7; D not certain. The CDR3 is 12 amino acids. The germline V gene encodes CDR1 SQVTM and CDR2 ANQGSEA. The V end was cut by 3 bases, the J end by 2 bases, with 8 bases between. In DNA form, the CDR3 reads TGCAGCGTTGAGTGGGGTCCCTACGAGCAGTACTTC. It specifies CSVEWGPYEQYF.

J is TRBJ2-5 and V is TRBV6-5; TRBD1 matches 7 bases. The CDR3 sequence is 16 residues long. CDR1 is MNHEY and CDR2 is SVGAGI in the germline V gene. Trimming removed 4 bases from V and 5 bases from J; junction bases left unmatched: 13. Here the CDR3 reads CASSSLKGAPRETQYF. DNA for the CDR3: TGTGCCAGCAGTTCCCTGAAGGGGGCGCCGAGGGAGACCCAGTACTTC.

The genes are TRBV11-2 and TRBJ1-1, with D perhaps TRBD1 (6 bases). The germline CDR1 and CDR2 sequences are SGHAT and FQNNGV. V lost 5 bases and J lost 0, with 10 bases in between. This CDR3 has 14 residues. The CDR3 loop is CASSARTVNTEAFF. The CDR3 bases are TGTGCCAGCAGCGCCCGGACAGTGAACACTGAAGCTTTCTTT.

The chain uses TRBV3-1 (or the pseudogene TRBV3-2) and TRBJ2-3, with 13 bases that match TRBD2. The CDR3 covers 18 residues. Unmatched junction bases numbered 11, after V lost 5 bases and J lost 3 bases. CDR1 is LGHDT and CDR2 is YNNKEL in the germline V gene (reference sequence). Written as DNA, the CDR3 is TGTGCCAGCAGCGGTACTCAAGGGACTAGCGGGAAAACAGATACGCAGTATTTT. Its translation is CASSGTQGTSGKTDTQYF.

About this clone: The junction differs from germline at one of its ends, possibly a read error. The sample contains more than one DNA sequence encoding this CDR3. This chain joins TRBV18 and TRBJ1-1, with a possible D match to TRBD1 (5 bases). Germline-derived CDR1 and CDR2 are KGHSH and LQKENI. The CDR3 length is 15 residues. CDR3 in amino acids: CASSPPGRVNTEAFF. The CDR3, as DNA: TGTGCCAGCTCGCCACCGGGACGGGTGAACACTGAAGCTTTCTTT.

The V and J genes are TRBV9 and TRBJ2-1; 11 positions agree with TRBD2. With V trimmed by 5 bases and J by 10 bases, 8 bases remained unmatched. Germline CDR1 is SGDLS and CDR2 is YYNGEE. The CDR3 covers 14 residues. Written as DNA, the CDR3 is TGTGCCAGCAGTCTAGCGGGAGGTGTGAGGGAGCAGTTCTTC. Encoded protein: CASSLAGGVREQFF.

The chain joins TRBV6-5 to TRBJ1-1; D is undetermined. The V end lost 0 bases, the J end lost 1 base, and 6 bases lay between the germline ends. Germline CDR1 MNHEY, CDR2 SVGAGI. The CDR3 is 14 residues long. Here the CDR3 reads CASSYSAANTEAFF. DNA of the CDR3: TGTGCCAGCAGTTACTCAGCAGCGAACACTGAAGCTTTCTTT.

The CDR3: CASSAGGSHAYNEQFF. CDR3 nucleotides: TGTGCCAGCAGCGCCGGAGGGTCCCATGCCTACAATGAGCAGTTCTTC. The rearrangement links TRBV9 to TRBJ2-1, with D tentatively TRBD2 (6 bases). From germline, CDR1 is SGDLS and CDR2 YYNGEE. The CDR3 has 16 amino acids. The germline V and J ends were trimmed by 3 bases and 2 bases, with 15 bases remaining between them.

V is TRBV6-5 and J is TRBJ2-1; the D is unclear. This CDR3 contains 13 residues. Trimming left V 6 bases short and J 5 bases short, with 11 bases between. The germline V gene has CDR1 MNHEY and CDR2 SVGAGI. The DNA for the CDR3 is TGTGCCAGCAGCAACAACTTGAACAATGAGCAGTTCTTC. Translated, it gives CASSNNLNNEQFF.

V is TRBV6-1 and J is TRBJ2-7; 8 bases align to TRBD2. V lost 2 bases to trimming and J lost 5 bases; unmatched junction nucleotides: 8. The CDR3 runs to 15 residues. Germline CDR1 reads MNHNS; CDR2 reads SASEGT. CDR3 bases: TGTGCCAGCAGTGAAACGGCTAGCGGGCTCCACGAGCAGTACTTC. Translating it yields CASSETASGLHEQYF.

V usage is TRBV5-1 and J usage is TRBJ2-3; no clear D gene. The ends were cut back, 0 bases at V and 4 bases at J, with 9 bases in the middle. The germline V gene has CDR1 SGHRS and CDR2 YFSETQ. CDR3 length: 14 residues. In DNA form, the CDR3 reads TGCGCCAGCAGCTTGGGGGGTTTGGCAGATACGCAGTATTTT. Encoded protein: CASSLGGLADTQYF.

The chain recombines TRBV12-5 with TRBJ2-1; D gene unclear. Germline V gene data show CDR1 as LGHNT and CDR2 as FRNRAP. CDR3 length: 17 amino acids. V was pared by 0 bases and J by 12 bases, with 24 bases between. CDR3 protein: CASGLVQMVVVIVVQFF. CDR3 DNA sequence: TGTGCTAGTGGTTTGGTACAAATGGTAGTGGTGATTGTAGTGCAGTTCTTC.

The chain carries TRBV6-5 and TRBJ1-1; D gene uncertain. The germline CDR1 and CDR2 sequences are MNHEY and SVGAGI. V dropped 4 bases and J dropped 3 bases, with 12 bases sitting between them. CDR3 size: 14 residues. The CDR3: CASSSPTRYTEAFF. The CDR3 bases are TGTGCCAGCAGTTCACCTACACGGTACACTGAAGCTTTCTTT.

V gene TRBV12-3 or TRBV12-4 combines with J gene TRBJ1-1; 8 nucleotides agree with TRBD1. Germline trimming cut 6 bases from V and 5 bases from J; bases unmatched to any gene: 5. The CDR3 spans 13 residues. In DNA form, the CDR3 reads TGTGCCAGCAGCCCTAGGACAGGGACTGAAGCTTTCTTT. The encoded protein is CASSPRTGTEAFF.

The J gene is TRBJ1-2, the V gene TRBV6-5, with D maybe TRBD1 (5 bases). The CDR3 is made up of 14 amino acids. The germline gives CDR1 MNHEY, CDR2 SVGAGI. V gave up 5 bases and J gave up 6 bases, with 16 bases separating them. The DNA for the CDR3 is TGTGCCAGCAGTACTGGGGGGGAAGGGGATGGCTACACCTTC. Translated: CASSTGGEGDGYTF.

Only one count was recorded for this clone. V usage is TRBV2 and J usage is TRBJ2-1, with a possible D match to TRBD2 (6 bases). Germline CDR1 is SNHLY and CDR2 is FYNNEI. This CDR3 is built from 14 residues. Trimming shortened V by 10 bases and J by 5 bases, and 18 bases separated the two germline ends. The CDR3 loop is CAKGTGESHNEQFF. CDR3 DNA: TGTGCCAAAGGAACGGGGGAATCCCACAATGAGCAGTTCTTC. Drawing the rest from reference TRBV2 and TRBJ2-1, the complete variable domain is EPEVTQTPSHQVTQMGQEVILRCVPISNHLYFYWYRQILGQKVEFLVSFYNNEISEKSEIFDDQFSVERPDGSNFTLKIRSTKLEDSAMYFCAKGTGESHNEQFFGPGTRLTVL.

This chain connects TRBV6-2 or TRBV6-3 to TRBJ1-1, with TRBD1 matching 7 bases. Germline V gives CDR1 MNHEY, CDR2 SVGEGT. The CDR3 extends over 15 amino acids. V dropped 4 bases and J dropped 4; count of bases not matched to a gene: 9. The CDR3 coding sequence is TGTGCCAGCAGTTCGTCGACAGGGAGGAGCACTGAAGCTTTCTTT. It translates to CASSSSTGRSTEAFF.

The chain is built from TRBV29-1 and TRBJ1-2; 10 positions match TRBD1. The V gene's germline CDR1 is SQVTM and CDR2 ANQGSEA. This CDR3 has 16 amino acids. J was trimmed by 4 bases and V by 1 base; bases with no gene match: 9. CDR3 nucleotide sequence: TGCAGCGTTGAAGGCCAGGGACAGGGGAGCGGCTATGGCTACACCTTC. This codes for CSVEGQGQGSGYGYTF.